This T cell receptor beta chain was obtained from a study of tumor and adjacent non-tumor tissue in lung cancer. Study-level findings and limits: Compared with tumor, normal lung showed significantly lower TCR diversity.

This clonotype was detected once. Its antigen is not known. This may be a read error: a much more frequent sequence differs by one nucleotide. The library came from three nested PCR rounds adapted from ARM-PCR protocols. Each CDR3 protein gets one entry after TCRdb re-called the multiplex PCR reads with MiXCR. This table holds about 81,000 distinct CDR3 sequences, roughly two thirds found once. The CDR3 consists of 13 residues. Trimming removed 2 bases from V and 16 bases from J, with 17 bases in between. CDR1 and CDR2 from the germline V gene are MNHEY and SVGAGI. The template was RNA from unsorted bulk tissue.

The V and J genes are TRBV6-5 and TRBJ2-2; possibly TRBD2 for D (7 bases). The origin of this receptor is a woman aged 40 to 55 with non-small cell lung cancer. Input material: lung tumor tissue. This chain's CDR3 is CASSYTTAGGPFF. The CDR3 region has the DNA TGTGCCAGCAGTTACACAACAGCCGGGGGGCCGTTTTTT.